Sequencing of this T cell receptor beta chain was carried out in a study of shared clonotypes between healthy human individuals. Findings and caveats of the study: Clonotype sharing among donors, it was expected, would be affected by sequencing depth.

Running of the assay took place at deep level. Method: immunoSEQ multiplex PCR; TCRdb's copy keeps in-frame clones and lacks some. Of some 1,600,000 clones listed, 95% to 99% are singletons. Points on this clone: The antigen is not known. The sample holds other DNA sequences that translate to the same CDR3.

The TCR originated in a man in his thirties or forties in good health. The sequenced sample consisted of naive CD4+ T cells sorted from blood. Subset defined: CD45RA+ positively selected.

The CDR3 region is CASSAGQGYEQYF. Here the CDR3 DNA reads TGTGCCAGTTCCGCGGGACAGGGGTACGAGCAGTACTTC. The V and J genes are TRBV18 and TRBJ2-7; TRBD1 agrees at 10 bases. The trim removed 9 bases at V and 4 bases at J, leaving 6 bases unmatched. The CDR3 contains 13 residues. The germline V gene encodes CDR1 KGHSH and CDR2 LQKENI.